Included here is one T cell receptor (beta chain) sequence, with context. This sample was included in a study of cytomegalovirus exposure and HLA in healthy donors. The V gene lost 0 bases and the J gene lost 8 bases, with 9 bases spanning the gap. This CDR3 spans 14 amino acids. CDR1 is SGDLS, CDR2 YYNGEE, per germline. This PCR relied on a set of 60 Vbeta primers and 13 Jbeta primers. TCRdb's copy holds only in-frame clones and misses some; the assay was immunoSEQ multiplex PCR. This table has 95,000 to 150,000 clones, around 80% appearing once. V gene TRBV9 combines with J gene TRBJ1-6; weak D call: TRBD1 (6 bases). Material for sequencing was PBMCs. The clonotype was recovered from a man aged 25 to 40 in good health and CMV-seronegative. CDR3 nucleotides: TGTGCCAGCAGCGTAGAGGGGGATTATTCACCCCTCCACTTT. Translated: CASSVEGDYSPLHF. Complete variable domain (other parts from reference TRBV9 and TRBJ1-6): DSGVTQTPKHLITATGQRVTLRCSPRSGDLSVYWYQQSLDQGLQFLIQYYNGEERAKGNILERFSAQQFPDLHSELNLSSLELGDSALYFCASSVEGDYSPLHFGNGTRLTVT.